The 21 T cell receptor beta chains given below trace back to one sample, sequenced in a study of Ad26.COV2.S vaccination and SARS-CoV-2 variants. Treatment: roughly 19 received Ad26.COV2.S at low or high dose, single or two shots; about 5 received placebo; per-sample allocation not given. After the first vaccine or placebo injection, samples were drawn on day 63. Sequenced by immunoSEQ multiplex PCR; TCRdb stores in-frame clones only, minus some. The sample has 300,000 to 400,000 clones; around four fifths are singletons. The sequencing here drew on peripheral blood, taken in a trial of Ad26.COV2.S vaccine versus placebo. The receptors stem from a person aged 18-65 years who received the Ad26.COV2.S COVID-19 vaccine or a placebo.

V is TRBV7-6 and J is TRBJ2-5; TRBD2 agrees at 12 bases. Losses at the gene ends were 1 base for V and 2 bases for J; bases not matched to a gene: 5. Germline CDR1 and CDR2: SGHVS and FNYEAQ. The CDR3 sequence is 17 residues long. CDR3 loop: CASSLVDLAGGQETQYF. The CDR3 DNA follows: TGTGCCAGCAGCTTAGTCGACCTAGCGGGGGGGCAAGAGACCCAGTACTTC.

The V gene is TRBV27, the J gene TRBJ1-2; 10 bases line up with TRBD1. This CDR3 has 16 residues. CDR1 and CDR2 from the germline V gene are MNHEY and SMNVEV (reference sequence). V shed 7 bases, J shed 2 bases, and the junction held 10 bases outside the gene matches. CDR3: CASKRGGGQGNYGYTF. CDR3 nucleotides: TGTGCCAGCAAGAGAGGTGGGGGACAGGGGAACTATGGCTACACCTTC.

The chain combines TRBV7-8 with TRBJ1-6; D remains unclear. This CDR3 is built from 13 residues. Trimming stripped 3 bases from V and 7 bases from J, with 7 bases between. The germline V gene has CDR1 SGHVS and CDR2 FQNEAQ. CDR3 amino acids: CASSLGRNSPLHF. The CDR3, as DNA: TGTGCCAGCAGCTTGGGGAGGAATTCACCCCTCCACTTT.

The chain is built from TRBV14 and TRBJ2-1; the D is unclear. The V gene's germline CDR1 is SGHDN and CDR2 FVKESK. Trimming cost V 2 bases and J 10 bases, with 6 bases left between them. CDR3 length equals 11 residues. This CDR3 is CASSQTLEQFF. CDR3 sequence (DNA): TGTGCCAGCAGCCAAACGCTGGAGCAGTTCTTC.

This rearrangement joins TRBV5-1 to TRBJ2-5; 7 bases map to TRBD1. The V and J ends lost 2 bases and 5 bases, in that order; junction bases with no gene match: 3. Looked up from germline, CDR1 is SGHRS and CDR2 is YFSETQ. The CDR3 runs 13 residues. CDR3 sequence: CASSLQGRETQYF. CDR3 nucleotides: TGCGCCAGCAGCTTACAGGGGCGGGAGACCCAGTACTTC. The whole variable domain, remainder taken from reference TRBV5-1 and TRBJ2-5, is KAGVTQTPRYLIKTRGQQVTLSCSPISGHRSVSWYQQTPGQGLQFLFEYFSETQRNKGNFPGRFSGRQFSNSRSEMNVSTLELGDSALYLCASSLQGRETQYFGPGTRLLVL.

The V and J genes are TRBV5-1 and TRBJ2-7; 7 bases fit TRBD2. The CDR3 sequence is 14 residues long. Trimming cost V 0 bases and J 5 bases; bases outside gene matches: 5. CDR1 is SGHRS and CDR2 is YFSETQ in the germline V gene. The CDR3 coding sequence is TGCGCCAGCAGCTTGGCTCCGGGAGGAAACGAGCAGTACTTC. Its translation: CASSLAPGGNEQYF.

The gene calls are TRBV23-1 and TRBJ2-7; tentatively, D is TRBD1 (6 bases). TRBV23-1 belongs to the ORF category, with a function that is uncertain. This CDR3 has 13 amino acids. Trimming took off 4 bases at V and 7 bases at J, with 14 bases between the two ends. The CDR3 DNA is TGCGCCAGCAGTCCAGGGCAGGGGAAAGAGCAGTACTTC. Encoded protein: CASSPGQGKEQYF.

The V gene is TRBV18, the J gene TRBJ2-7; 7 nucleotides line up with TRBD2. The CDR3 covers 14 residues. Germline values: CDR1 KGHSH, CDR2 LQKENI. V shed 2 bases and J 1 base; nucleotides not matched to a gene: 2. The CDR3 DNA reads TGTGCCAGCTCACCAGGCGGGGGTTCCTACGAGCAGTACTTC. This encodes CASSPGGGSYEQYF.

The chain combines TRBV11-3 with TRBJ2-2; D gene uncertain. V was trimmed by 5 bases and J by 5 bases, leaving 6 bases between them. Looked up from germline, CDR1 is SGHNT and CDR2 is YENEEA. This CDR3 is built from 12 residues. This CDR3 is CASSDKTGELFF. The CDR3 DNA is TGTGCCAGCAGCGACAAAACCGGGGAGCTGTTTTTT.

The gene calls are TRBV12-3 or TRBV12-4 and TRBJ2-2; D call uncertain. Trimming pared 2 bases from V and 5 bases from J, leaving 6 bases between. The CDR3 consists of 13 residues. CDR3 coding DNA: TGTGCCAGCAGTTTATATGGTACCGGGGAGCTGTTTTTT. Translated, it gives CASSLYGTGELFF.

Here the CDR3 reads CASSLFAGSNTEAFF. The CDR3 bases are TGCGCCAGCAGCTTGTTTGCAGGGAGCAACACTGAAGCTTTCTTT. The V call is TRBV5-1, the J call TRBJ1-1; a possible D gene is TRBD1 (5 bases). Germline V gene lookup returns CDR1 SGHRS and CDR2 YFSETQ. CDR3 size: 15 residues. V gave up 1 base and J gave up 2 bases, with 12 bases separating them. The variable domain in full, with the rest retrieved from reference TRBV5-1 and TRBJ1-1, is KAGVTQTPRYLIKTRGQQVTLSCSPISGHRSVSWYQQTPGQGLQFLFEYFSETQRNKGNFPGRFSGRQFSNSRSEMNVSTLELGDSALYLCASSLFAGSNTEAFFGQGTRLTVV.

This chain links TRBV27 with TRBJ1-1, with a possible D match to TRBD1 (5 bases). The CDR3 runs to 14 residues. V lost 0 bases and J lost 1, with 6 bases in between. Germline V lookup: CDR1 MNHEY, CDR2 SMNVEV (reference sequence). CDR3 coding DNA: TGTGCCAGCAGTTTATCCGGGGGGAACACTGAAGCTTTCTTT. Protein product: CASSLSGGNTEAFF.

The chain couples TRBV28 to TRBJ1-2; TRBD1 aligns across 12 bases. There are 20 residues in the CDR3. CDR1 is MDHEN and CDR2 is SYDVKM in the germline V gene. The V segment lost 6 bases and the J segment 6 bases; nucleotides outside the gene matches: 23. Here the CDR3 DNA reads TGTGCCAGCAGAGTTCTCCTCTTAAACCGGGACAGGGGGCTAGATAATGGCTACACCTTC. Encoded protein: CASRVLLLNRDRGLDNGYTF.

This chain joins TRBV29-1 and TRBJ2-5; D gene ambiguous. V lost 2 bases and J lost 4, with 11 bases in between. The CDR3 consists of 13 residues. Germline CDR1 SQVTM, CDR2 ANQGSEA. Written as DNA, the CDR3 is TGCAGCGTTGAATATCGACGTCGAGAGACCCAGTACTTC. It encodes CSVEYRRRETQYF. The full variable domain, rest sourced from reference TRBV29-1 and TRBJ2-5, is SAVISQKPSRDICQRGTSLTIQCQVDSQVTMMFWYRQQPGQSLTLIATANQGSEATYESGFVIDKFPISRPNLTFSTLTVSNMSPEDSSIYLCSVEYRRRETQYFGPGTRLLVL.

The chain carries TRBV28 and TRBJ1-5; maybe TRBD1 (5 bases). The CDR3 runs 13 residues. The V gene's germline CDR1 is MDHEN and CDR2 SYDVKM. V lost 6 bases and J lost 8, with 14 bases in between. The CDR3 region has the DNA TGTGCCAGCAGGGAACGGGGGAATAAGCCCCAGCATTTT. It specifies CASRERGNKPQHF.

About this clone itself: The sample has other DNA sequences that encode this CDR3 too. V is TRBV5-1 and J is TRBJ2-5; D is ambiguous. The CDR3 is 13 amino acids. CDR1 and CDR2 from the germline V gene are SGHRS and YFSETQ. Trimming removed 0 bases at V and 2 bases at J, with 5 bases between. CDR3 nucleotide sequence: TGCGCCAGCAGCTTGGGGTCACAAGAGACCCAGTACTTC. Amino acids: CASSLGSQETQYF.

Remarks on this clone: The junction and the germline gene differ at one end; a read error may be behind it. The chain recombines TRBV7-7 with TRBJ2-5; D is unclear. CDR1 is SSHAT and CDR2 is FNYEAQ in the germline V gene (reference sequence). CDR3 size: 13 residues. The CDR3 protein is CASSQVDEETQYF. Here the CDR3 DNA reads TGTGCTAGCAGCCAAGTGGACGAAGAGACCCAGTACTTC.

The rearrangement joins TRBV29-1 to TRBJ1-4, with 7 bases matching TRBD1. The V segment lost 7 bases and the J segment 2 bases; nucleotides outside the gene matches: 10. This CDR3 has 15 residues. Germline CDR1 SQVTM, CDR2 ANQGSEA. CDR3 nucleotide sequence: TGCAGCGCCCGACAGGGTGCGGGGACTAATGAAAAACTGTTTTTT. This codes for CSARQGAGTNEKLFF.

The V and J genes are TRBV9 and TRBJ2-1; TRBD2 matches at 9 bases. Germline V gene sequence: CDR1 SGDLS, CDR2 YYNGEE. With 0 bases clipped from V and 6 bases from J, the junction kept 7 bases outside the gene matches. The CDR3 runs 16 residues. DNA of the CDR3: TGTGCCAGCAGCGTAGACCCCAGCGGGGGGACCAATGAGCAGTTCTTC. Its protein is CASSVDPSGGTNEQFF.

The J gene is TRBJ1-2, the V gene TRBV28, with no clear D. V was shortened by 8 bases and J by 4 bases, with 14 bases between the two germline ends. The length of the CDR3 is 13 residues. Germline V gives CDR1 MDHEN, CDR2 SYDVKM. The CDR3, as DNA: TGTGCCAGCGGAGAGCCCACCCTCTATGGCTACACCTTC. Its translation is CASGEPTLYGYTF.

The rearrangement uses TRBV5-5 and TRBJ1-2; D possibly corresponds to TRBD1 (5 bases). The CDR3 contains 14 residues. V was pared by 1 base and J by 4 bases, with 11 bases between. The germline V gene encodes CDR1 SGHKS and CDR2 YYEKEE (reference sequence). The CDR3 protein is CASSLRGKGYGYTF. In DNA, the CDR3 is TGTGCCAGCAGCTTGCGGGGGAAGGGCTATGGCTACACCTTC.